A single T cell receptor (beta chain) is shown here with its context. The authors reverse transcribed roughly 0.5 to 1 ug RNA with random hexamers. TCRdb analysed the immunoSEQ multiplex PCR reads with MiXCR anew, one entry per CDR3 protein. The repertoire consists of about 300,000 distinct CDR3 sequences, with 75% to 85% occurring once and the leading ten covering roughly 0.21%. These data come from a study of CD8 T cells in Susac syndrome. The CDR3 is 16 amino acids. CDR1 is GTSNPN, CDR2 SVGIG, per germline (reference sequence). V was pared by 3 bases and J by 0 bases, with 17 bases between. This TCR was recovered from a human donor with multiple sclerosis. The chain combines TRBV30 with TRBJ1-1; D gene uncertain. Sequences were obtained from CD8+ T cells from PBMCs. The CDR3 region has the DNA TGTGCCTGGAGACTACCATTTGGGGTAATGAACACTGAAGCTTTCTTT. It encodes CAWRLPFGVMNTEAFF.